The 9 T cell receptor beta chains presented below share a single source sample, sequenced in a study of response to subunit inactivated influenza vaccine. Via MiXCR, TCRdb re-called the RT-PCR reads, giving one row per CDR3 protein. The sample shows 300,000 to 350,000 distinct CDR3 sequences, 21% of them seen only once. The sample in question was PBMCs from blood, obtained approximately 20 months after vaccination. The receptor set was obtained from a man aged 50-75 years who received an inactivated influenza vaccine.

This clonotype was detected many times. The chain carries TRBV18 and TRBJ1-5; D uncertain. V was shortened by 2 bases and J by 1 base, with 12 bases between the two germline ends. There are 16 residues in the CDR3. The V gene's germline CDR1 is KGHSH and CDR2 LQKENI. DNA for the CDR3: TGTGCCAGCTCACCAAGCGTCGTCGACAGCAATCAGCCCCAGCATTTT. Translated: CASSPSVVDSNQPQHF. The variable domain in full, with the rest retrieved from reference TRBV18 and TRBJ1-5, is NAGVMQNPRHLVRRRGQEARLRCSPMKGHSHVYWYRQLPEEGLKFMVYLQKENIIDESGMPKERFSAEFPKEGPSILRIQQVVRGDSAAYFCASSPSVVDSNQPQHFGDGTRLSIL.

This clonotype has only a few counts. The chain is built from TRBV27 and TRBJ1-6, with D uncertain. The CDR3 is 12 residues long. CDR1 and CDR2 from the germline V gene are MNHEY and SMNVEV (reference sequence). The ends were cut back, 6 bases at V and 10 bases at J, with 10 bases in the middle. The CDR3 DNA reads TGTGCCAGCAGAATGCTAGGGTCACCCCTCCACTTT. Its translation is CASRMLGSPLHF.

The V call is TRBV12-3 or TRBV12-4, the J call TRBJ1-4; no clear D. V gave up 1 base and J gave up 3 bases, with 12 bases separating them. The length of the CDR3 is 16 residues. The CDR3 spells CASSLVPPGPNEKLFF. CDR3 nucleotide sequence: TGTGCCAGCAGTTTAGTCCCCCCAGGCCCTAATGAAAAACTGTTTTTT.

This chain uses TRBV29-1 with TRBJ2-3, with TRBD2 matching 8 bases. Trimming took 4 bases from V and 4 from J; bases not matched to a gene: 7. This CDR3 is built from 14 residues. Germline CDR1 is SQVTM and CDR2 is ANQGSEA. The CDR3 DNA sequence: TGCAGCGTTGTACCCCTACTAGCGGCAGATACGCAGTATTTT. The encoded protein is CSVVPLLAADTQYF.

This clonotype was counted between two and nine times. The chain links TRBV7-8 to TRBJ1-2, with D uncertain. The CDR3 sequence is 13 residues long. Trimming removed 2 bases at V and 2 bases at J, with 6 bases between. Germline CDR1 reads SGHVS; CDR2 reads FQNEAQ. Written as DNA, the CDR3 is TGTGCCAGCAGCTTACATGGGAACTATGGCTACACCTTC. As protein: CASSLHGNYGYTF.

The table lists this clonotype with many counts. The chain carries TRBV10-3 and TRBJ2-1; 8 bases align to TRBD1. This CDR3 has 13 residues. In germline, CDR1 is ENHRY, CDR2 SYGVKD. J was trimmed by 10 bases and V by 6 bases; bases with no gene match: 8. The CDR3 is CAIRNLQGGEQFF. DNA of the CDR3: TGTGCCATCAGGAATCTACAGGGGGGCGAGCAGTTCTTC.

This sequence joins TRBV10-3 and TRBJ2-1; D uncertain. Trimming shortened V by 6 bases and J by 6 bases, and 6 bases separated the two germline ends. Looked up from germline, CDR1 is ENHRY and CDR2 is SYGVKD. The CDR3 length is 11 residues. The CDR3 region is CAISPGNEQFF. DNA of the CDR3: TGTGCCATCAGCCCCGGCAATGAGCAGTTCTTC.

This clonotype was picked up a small number of times. The V call is TRBV7-9, the J call TRBJ1-4; 7 bases fit TRBD1. The CDR3 is 13 residues long. The V segment lost 5 bases and the J segment 14 bases; nucleotides outside the gene matches: 11. The V gene's germline CDR1 is SEHNR and CDR2 FQNEAQ (reference sequence). CDR3 sequence: CASSGPSGQVLFF. DNA for the CDR3: TGTGCCAGCAGCGGGCCCTCCGGACAGGTCCTGTTTTTT.

This chain joins TRBV4-1 and TRBJ1-1, with D tentatively TRBD1 (6 bases). In germline, CDR1 is MGHRA, CDR2 YSYEKL. Between the trimmed V and J ends, which lost 3 bases and 4 bases, there was a span of 12 bases. The CDR3 length is 14 residues. The CDR3 is CASSQWDMSTEAFF. For the CDR3, the DNA is TGCGCCAGCAGCCAGTGGGACATGAGCACTGAAGCTTTCTTT.